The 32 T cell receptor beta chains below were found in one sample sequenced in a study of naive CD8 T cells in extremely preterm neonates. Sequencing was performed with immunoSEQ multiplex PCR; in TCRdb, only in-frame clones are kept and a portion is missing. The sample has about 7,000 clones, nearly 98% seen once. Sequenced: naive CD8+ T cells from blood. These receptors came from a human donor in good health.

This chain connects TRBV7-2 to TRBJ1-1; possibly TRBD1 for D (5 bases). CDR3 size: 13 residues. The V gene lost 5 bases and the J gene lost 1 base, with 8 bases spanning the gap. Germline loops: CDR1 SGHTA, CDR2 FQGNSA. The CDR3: CASSGGTNTEAFF. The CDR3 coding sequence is TGTGCCAGCAGCGGGGGGACGAACACTGAAGCTTTCTTT.

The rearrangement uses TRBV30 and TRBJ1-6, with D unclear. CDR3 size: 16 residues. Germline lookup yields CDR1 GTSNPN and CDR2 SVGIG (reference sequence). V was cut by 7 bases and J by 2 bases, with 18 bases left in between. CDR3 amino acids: CASRTGLGPYNSPLHF. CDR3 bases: TGTGCCTCCCGGACCGGACTAGGCCCCTATAATTCACCCCTCCACTTT.

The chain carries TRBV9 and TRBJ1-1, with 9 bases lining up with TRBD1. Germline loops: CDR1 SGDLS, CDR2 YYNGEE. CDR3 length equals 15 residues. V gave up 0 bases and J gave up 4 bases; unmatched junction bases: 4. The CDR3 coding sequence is TGTGCCAGCAGCGTAGGGGGACAGGGCGGCACTGAAGCTTTCTTT. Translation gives CASSVGGQGGTEAFF. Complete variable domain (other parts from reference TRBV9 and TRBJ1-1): DSGVTQTPKHLITATGQRVTLRCSPRSGDLSVYWYQQSLDQGLQFLIQYYNGEERAKGNILERFSAQQFPDLHSELNLSSLELGDSALYFCASSVGGQGGTEAFFGQGTRLTVV.

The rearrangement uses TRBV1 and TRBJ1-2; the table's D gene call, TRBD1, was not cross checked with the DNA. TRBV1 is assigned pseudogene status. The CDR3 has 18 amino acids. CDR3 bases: TGCACCAGCAGCCAAGAGGGGCCAGCGAACCGAACTAACTATGGCTACACCTTC. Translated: CTSSQEGPANRTNYGYTF.

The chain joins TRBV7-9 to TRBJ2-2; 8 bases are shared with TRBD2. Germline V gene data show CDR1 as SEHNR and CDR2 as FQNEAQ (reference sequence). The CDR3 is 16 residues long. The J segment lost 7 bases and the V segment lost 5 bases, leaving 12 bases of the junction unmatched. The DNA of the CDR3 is TGTGCCAGCAGCCCCTTACGGGGGGGCATGGGCGGGGAGCTGTTTTTT. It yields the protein CASSPLRGGMGGELFF.

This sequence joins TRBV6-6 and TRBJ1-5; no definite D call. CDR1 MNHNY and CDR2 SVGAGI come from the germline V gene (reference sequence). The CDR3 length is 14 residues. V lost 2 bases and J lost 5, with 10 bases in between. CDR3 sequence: CASSYGYGYQPQHF. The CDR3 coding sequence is TGTGCCAGCAGTTACGGATACGGGTATCAGCCCCAGCATTTT.

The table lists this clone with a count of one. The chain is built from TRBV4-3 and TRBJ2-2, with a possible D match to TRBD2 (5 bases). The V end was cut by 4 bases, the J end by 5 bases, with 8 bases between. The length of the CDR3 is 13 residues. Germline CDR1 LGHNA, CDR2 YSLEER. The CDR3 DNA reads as TGCGCCAGCAGCCCTACGGGGACCGGGGAGCTGTTTTTT. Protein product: CASSPTGTGELFF.

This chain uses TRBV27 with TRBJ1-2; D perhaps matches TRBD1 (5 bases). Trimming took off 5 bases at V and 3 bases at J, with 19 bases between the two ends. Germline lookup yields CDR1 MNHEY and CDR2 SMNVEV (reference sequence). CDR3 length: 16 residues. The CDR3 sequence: CASSPISTDTYYGYTF. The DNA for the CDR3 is TGTGCCAGCAGTCCAATCTCGACAGACACCTACTATGGCTACACCTTC.

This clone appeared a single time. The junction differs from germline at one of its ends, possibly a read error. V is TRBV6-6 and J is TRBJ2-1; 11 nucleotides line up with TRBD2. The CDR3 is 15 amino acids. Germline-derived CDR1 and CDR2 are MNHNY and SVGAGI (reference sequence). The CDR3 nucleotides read TGTGCCAGCAGTATTAGCGGGGGGGCTTACAATGGGCAGTTCTTC. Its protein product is CASSISGGAYNGQFF.

CDR3 in amino acids: CASSFGLTYEQYF. The CDR3 nucleotides are TGTGCCAGCAGTTTCGGACTGACCTACGAGCAGTACTTC. The genes are TRBV27 and TRBJ2-7; tentatively, D is TRBD2 (5 bases). There are 13 residues in the CDR3. In germline, CDR1 is MNHEY, CDR2 SMNVEV (reference sequence). The V and J ends lost 3 bases and 2 bases respectively, with 8 bases between them.

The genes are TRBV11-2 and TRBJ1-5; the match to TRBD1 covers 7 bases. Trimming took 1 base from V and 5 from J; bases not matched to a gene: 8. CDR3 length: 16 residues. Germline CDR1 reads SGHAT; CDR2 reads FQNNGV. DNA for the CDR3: TGTGCCAGCAGCTTAGGGGGACAGAACTACTATCAGCCCCAGCATTTT. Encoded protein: CASSLGGQNYYQPQHF.

DNA of the CDR3: TGTGCCAGCAGCCAAACGAGGGAGCAGTACTTC. Amino acids: CASSQTREQYF. The chain recombines TRBV14 with TRBJ2-7; the D is unclear. V lost 2 bases and J lost 7, with 6 bases in between. Germline lookup yields CDR1 SGHDN and CDR2 FVKESK. This CDR3 is built from 11 residues.

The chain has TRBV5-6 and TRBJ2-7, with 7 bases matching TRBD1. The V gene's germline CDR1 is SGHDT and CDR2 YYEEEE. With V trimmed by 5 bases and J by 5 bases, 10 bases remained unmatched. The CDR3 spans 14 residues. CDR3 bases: TGTGCCAGCAGACCGGGGACAGTGGCCCACGAGCAGTACTTC. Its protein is CASRPGTVAHEQYF.

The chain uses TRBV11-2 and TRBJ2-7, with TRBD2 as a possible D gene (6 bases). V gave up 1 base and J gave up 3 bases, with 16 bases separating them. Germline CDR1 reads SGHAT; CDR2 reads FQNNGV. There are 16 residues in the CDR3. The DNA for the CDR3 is TGTGCCAGCAGCTTAGGGGGGGACCGACGATTCTACGAGCAGTACTTC. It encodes CASSLGGDRRFYEQYF. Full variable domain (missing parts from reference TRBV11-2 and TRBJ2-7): EAGVAQSPRYKIIEKRQSVAFWCNPISGHATLYWYQQILGQGPKLLIQFQNNGVVDDSQLPKDRFSAERLKGVDSTLKIQPAKLEDSAVYLCASSLGGDRRFYEQYFGPGTRLTVT.

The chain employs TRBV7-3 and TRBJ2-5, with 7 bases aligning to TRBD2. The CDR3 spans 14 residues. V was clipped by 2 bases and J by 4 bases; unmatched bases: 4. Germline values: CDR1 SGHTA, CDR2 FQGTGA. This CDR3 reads CASSLLGGGETQYF. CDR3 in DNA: TGTGCCAGCAGCTTACTCGGCGGGGGAGAGACCCAGTACTTC.

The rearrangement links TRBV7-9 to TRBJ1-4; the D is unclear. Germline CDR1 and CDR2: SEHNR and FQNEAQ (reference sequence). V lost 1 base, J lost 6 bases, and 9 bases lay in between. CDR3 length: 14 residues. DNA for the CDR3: TGTGCCAGCAGCTTAGACGGTAGAGATGAAAAACTGTTTTTT. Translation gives CASSLDGRDEKLFF.

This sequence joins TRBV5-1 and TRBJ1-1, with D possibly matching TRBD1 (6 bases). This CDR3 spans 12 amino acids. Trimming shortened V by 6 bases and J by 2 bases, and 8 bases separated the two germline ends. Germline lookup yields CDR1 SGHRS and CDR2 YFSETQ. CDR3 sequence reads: CASTQGNTEAFF. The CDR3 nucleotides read TGCGCCAGCACACAGGGTAACACTGAAGCTTTCTTT.

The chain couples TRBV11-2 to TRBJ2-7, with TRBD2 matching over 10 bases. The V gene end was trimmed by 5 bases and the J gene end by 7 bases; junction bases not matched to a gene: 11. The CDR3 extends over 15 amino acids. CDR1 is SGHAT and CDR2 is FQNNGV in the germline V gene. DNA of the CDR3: TGTGCCAGCAGCATCCGAGCGGGGGGGCCTGAAGAGCAGTACTTC. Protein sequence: CASSIRAGGPEEQYF.

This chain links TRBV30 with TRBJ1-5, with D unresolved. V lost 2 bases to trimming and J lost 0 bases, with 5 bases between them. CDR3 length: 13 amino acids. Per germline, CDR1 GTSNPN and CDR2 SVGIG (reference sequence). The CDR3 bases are TGTGCCTGGAGTTACAGTAGCAATCAGCCCCAGCATTTT. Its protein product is CAWSYSSNQPQHF.

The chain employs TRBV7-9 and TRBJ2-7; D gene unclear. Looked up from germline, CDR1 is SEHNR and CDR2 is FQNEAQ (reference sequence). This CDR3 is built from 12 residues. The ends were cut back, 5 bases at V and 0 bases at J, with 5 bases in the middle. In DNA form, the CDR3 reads TGTGCCAGCAGCCCGTACTCCTACGAGCAGTACTTC. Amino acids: CASSPYSYEQYF.

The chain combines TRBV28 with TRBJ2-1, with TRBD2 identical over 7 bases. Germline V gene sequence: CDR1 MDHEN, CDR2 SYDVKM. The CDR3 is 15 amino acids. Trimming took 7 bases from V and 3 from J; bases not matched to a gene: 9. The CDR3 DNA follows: TGTGCCAGCATCTTAACTAGCGCGCTCTACAATGAGCAGTTCTTC. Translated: CASILTSALYNEQFF.

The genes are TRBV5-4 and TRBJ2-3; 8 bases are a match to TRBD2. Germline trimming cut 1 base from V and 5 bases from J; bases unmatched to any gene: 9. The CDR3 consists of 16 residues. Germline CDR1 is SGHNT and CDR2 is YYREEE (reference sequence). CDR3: CASSLNTGGPKDTQYF. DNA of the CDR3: TGTGCCAGCAGCTTGAATACGGGGGGGCCCAAAGATACGCAGTATTTT. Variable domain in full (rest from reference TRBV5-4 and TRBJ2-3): ETGVTQSPTHLIKTRGQQVTLRCSSQSGHNTVSWYQQALGQGPQFIFQYYREEENGRGNFPPRFSGLQFPNYSSELNVNALELDDSALYLCASSLNTGGPKDTQYFGPGTRLTVL.

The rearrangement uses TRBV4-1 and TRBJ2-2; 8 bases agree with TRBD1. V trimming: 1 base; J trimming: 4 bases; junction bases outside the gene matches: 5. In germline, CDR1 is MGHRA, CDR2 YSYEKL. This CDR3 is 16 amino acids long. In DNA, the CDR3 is TGCGCCAGCAGCCAAGGACAGGGGCGTGGCACCGGGGAGCTGTTTTTT. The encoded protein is CASSQGQGRGTGELFF.

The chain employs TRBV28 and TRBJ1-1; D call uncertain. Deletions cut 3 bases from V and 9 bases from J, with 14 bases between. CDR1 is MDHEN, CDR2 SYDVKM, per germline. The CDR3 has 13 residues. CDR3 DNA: TGTGCCAGCAGTTTGGTGGAGGATCCAAAAGCTTTCTTT. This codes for CASSLVEDPKAFF.

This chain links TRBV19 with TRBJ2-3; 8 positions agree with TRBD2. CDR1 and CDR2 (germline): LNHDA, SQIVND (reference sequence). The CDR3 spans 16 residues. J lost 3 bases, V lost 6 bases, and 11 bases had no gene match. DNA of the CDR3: TGTGCCAGTAGCGCCCGACGGACTAGCATTACAGATACGCAGTATTTT. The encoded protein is CASSARRTSITDTQYF.

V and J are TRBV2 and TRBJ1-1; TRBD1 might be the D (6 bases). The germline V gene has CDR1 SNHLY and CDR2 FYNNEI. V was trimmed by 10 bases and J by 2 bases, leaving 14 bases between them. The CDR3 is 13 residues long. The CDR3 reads CATLKGTNTEAFF. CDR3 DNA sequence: TGTGCCACCCTTAAGGGGACAAACACTGAAGCTTTCTTT.

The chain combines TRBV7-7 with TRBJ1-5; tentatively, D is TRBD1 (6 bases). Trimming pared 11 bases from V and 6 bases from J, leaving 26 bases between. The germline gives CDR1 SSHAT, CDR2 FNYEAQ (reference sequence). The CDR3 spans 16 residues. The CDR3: CAVQAGDKGPSQPQHF. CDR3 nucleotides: TGTGCCGTTCAAGCAGGGGACAAGGGGCCAAGTCAGCCCCAGCATTTT. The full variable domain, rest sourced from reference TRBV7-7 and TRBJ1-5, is GAGVSQSPRYKVTKRGQDVTLRCDPISSHATLYWYQQALGQGPEFLTYFNYEAQPDKSGLPSDRFSAERPEGSISTLTIQRTEQRDSAMYRCAVQAGDKGPSQPQHFGDGTRLSIL.

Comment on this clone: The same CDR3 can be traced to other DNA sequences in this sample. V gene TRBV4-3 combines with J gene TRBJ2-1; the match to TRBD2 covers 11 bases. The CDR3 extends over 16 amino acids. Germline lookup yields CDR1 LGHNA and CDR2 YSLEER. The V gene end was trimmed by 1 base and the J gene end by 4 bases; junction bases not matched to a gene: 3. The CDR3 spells CASSQGLAGLYNEQFF. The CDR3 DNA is TGCGCCAGCAGCCAAGGACTAGCGGGGCTTTACAATGAGCAGTTCTTC.

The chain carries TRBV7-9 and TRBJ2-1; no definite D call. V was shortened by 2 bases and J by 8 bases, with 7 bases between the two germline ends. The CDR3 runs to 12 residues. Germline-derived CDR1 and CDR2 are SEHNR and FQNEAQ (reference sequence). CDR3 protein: CASSLSSDEQFF. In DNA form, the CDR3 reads TGTGCCAGCAGCTTAAGTTCGGATGAGCAGTTCTTC.

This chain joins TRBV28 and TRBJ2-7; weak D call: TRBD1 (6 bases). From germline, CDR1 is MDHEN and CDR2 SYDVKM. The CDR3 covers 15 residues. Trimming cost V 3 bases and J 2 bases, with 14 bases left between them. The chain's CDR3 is CASSFVPDRPYEQYF. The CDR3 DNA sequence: TGTGCCAGCAGTTTCGTCCCGGACAGACCCTACGAGCAGTACTTC.

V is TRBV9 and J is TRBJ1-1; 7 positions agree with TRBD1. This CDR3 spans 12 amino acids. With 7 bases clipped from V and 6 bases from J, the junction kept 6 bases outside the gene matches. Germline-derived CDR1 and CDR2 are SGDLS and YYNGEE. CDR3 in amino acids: CASGTGVSEAFF. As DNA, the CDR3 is TGTGCCAGCGGCACAGGGGTCTCTGAAGCTTTCTTT.

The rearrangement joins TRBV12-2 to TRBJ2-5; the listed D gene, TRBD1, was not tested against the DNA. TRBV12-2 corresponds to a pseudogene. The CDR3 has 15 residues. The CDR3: CASHLGYRYQETQYF. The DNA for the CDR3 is TGTGCAAGTCACTTAGGCTACAGATACCAAGAGACCCAGTACTTC.